Reported below is one TCR beta chain. The sample is drawn from a study of technical replicates of blood from a few donors. V gave up 1 base and J gave up 11 bases; unmatched junction bases: 9. The CDR3 sequence is 14 residues long. The germline gives CDR1 MDHEN, CDR2 SYDVKM. Assay: immunoSEQ multiplex PCR; the TCRdb copy retains only in-frame clones and omits some. The table shows roughly 79,000 clones, with under 96% occurring only once. The chain joins TRBV28 to TRBJ2-3; 7 bases match TRBD1. The clonotype originates from a human donor in good health. Sequenced sample: T cells isolated from PBMCs. The CDR3 loop reads CASSLSGRQGGQYF. The CDR3 bases are TGTGCCAGCAGTTTATCCGGAAGACAGGGTGGGCAGTATTTT.